A single sample is the source of the 12 T cell receptor beta chains below, sequenced in a study of human thymus T cells. Corrective cardiac surgery supplied the resected thymus tissue. TCRdb's table, derived via immunoSEQ multiplex PCR, lists solely in-frame clones and lacks some. Of around 120,000 clones listed, about 94% are singletons. The source material was thymus tissue. Every receptor here comes from a boy younger than two with a congenital heart defect but otherwise immunologically healthy.

J is TRBJ1-4 and V is TRBV7-2; the D is unclear. This CDR3 comprises 14 residues. The V gene's germline CDR1 is SGHTA and CDR2 FQGNSA. Between the trimmed V and J ends, which lost 5 bases and 4 bases, there was a span of 11 bases. The CDR3 nucleotides are TGTGCCAGCAGCCCCGACGGTAATAATGAAAAACTGTTTTTT. This codes for CASSPDGNNEKLFF.

The chain joins TRBV6-5 to TRBJ2-1; maybe TRBD1 (6 bases). The V gene's germline CDR1 is MNHEY and CDR2 SVGAGI. This CDR3 has 13 residues. V lost 6 bases to trimming and J lost 9 bases, with 15 bases between them. The CDR3 region has the DNA TGTGCCAGCAGCCTAACAGGGTTCGGTGAGCAGTTCTTC. Its translation: CASSLTGFGEQFF.

This chain joins TRBV28 and TRBJ1-6; 9 bases are a match to TRBD1. This CDR3 has 14 residues. The V gene's germline CDR1 is MDHEN and CDR2 SYDVKM. The V segment lost 9 bases and the J segment 7 bases; nucleotides outside the gene matches: 7. CDR3 loop: CASVRQGENSPLHF. The CDR3 DNA reads as TGTGCCAGTGTAAGACAGGGGGAGAATTCACCCCTCCACTTT. Full variable domain (remainder filled in from reference TRBV28 and TRBJ1-6): DVKVTQSSRYLVKRTGEKVFLECVQDMDHENMFWYRQDPGLGLRLIYFSYDVKMKEKGDIPEGYSVSREKKERFSLILESASTNQTSMYLCASVRQGENSPLHFGNGTRLTVT.

The chain combines TRBV13 with TRBJ2-7, with 10 nucleotides matching TRBD1. Germline V gene data show CDR1 as PRHDT and CDR2 as FYEKMQ (reference sequence). The ends lost 5 bases at V and 2 bases at J; junction bases unmatched: 9. CDR3 length: 16 residues. CDR3 bases: TGTGCCAGCAGCATCGAACCCGGGACAGGGGCCTACGAGCAGTACTTC. Amino acid sequence: CASSIEPGTGAYEQYF.

This chain connects TRBV28 to TRBJ1-1; no firm D call. V was trimmed by 4 bases and J by 4 bases, leaving 16 bases between them. The length of the CDR3 is 15 residues. Germline loops: CDR1 MDHEN, CDR2 SYDVKM. The CDR3 region has the DNA TGTGCCAGCAGTTCCTTCGACGGGGTAGGCACTGAAGCTTTCTTT. It encodes CASSSFDGVGTEAFF.

The chain recombines TRBV19 with TRBJ1-2, with D perhaps TRBD1 (5 bases). The germline V and J ends were trimmed by 5 bases and 0 bases, with 10 bases remaining between them. The CDR3 sequence is 14 residues long. The V gene's germline CDR1 is LNHDA and CDR2 SQIVND (reference sequence). CDR3 in amino acids: CASSRGGTNYGYTF. CDR3 DNA: TGTGCCAGTAGTCGTGGGGGGACTAACTATGGCTACACCTTC.

The chain links TRBV4-2 to TRBJ1-6; the D is unclear. The CDR3 is made up of 14 amino acids. V was clipped by 7 bases and J by 7 bases, with 14 bases between them. Germline V CDR1 and CDR2: LGHNA, YNFKEQ. CDR3 amino acids: CASTLLGRNSPLHF. CDR3 bases: TGTGCCAGCACCCTCCTAGGGAGAAATTCACCCCTCCACTTT.

The rearrangement uses TRBV4-1 and TRBJ1-1; the D gene is possibly TRBD1 (6 bases). Germline CDR1 is MGHRA and CDR2 is YSYEKL. V dropped 3 bases and J dropped 5 bases, with 19 bases sitting between them. The CDR3 has 16 amino acids. Written as DNA, the CDR3 is TGCGCCAGCAGCCAGGCGCCGGGGTCTAGGGGGACTGAAGCTTTCTTT. It specifies CASSQAPGSRGTEAFF.

The CDR3 reads CASSQKGGGENTIYF. The CDR3 coding sequence is TGCGCCAGCAGCCAAAAAGGGGGGGGCGAAAACACCATATATTTT. The chain carries TRBV4-3 and TRBJ1-3, with a tentative D call TRBD1 (6 bases). Trimming took off 2 bases at V and 6 bases at J, with 14 bases between the two ends. The germline V gene encodes CDR1 LGHNA and CDR2 YSLEER. This CDR3 has 15 amino acids.

The chain combines TRBV18 with TRBJ1-1, with D tentatively TRBD1 (5 bases). V was pared by 1 base and J by 4 bases, with 7 bases between. CDR3 size: 13 residues. From germline, CDR1 is KGHSH and CDR2 LQKENI. CDR3 residues: CASSPRGGTEAFF. The CDR3 DNA follows: TGTGCCAGCTCACCACGGGGGGGCACTGAAGCTTTCTTT.

The chain carries TRBV6-1 and TRBJ1-1; possibly TRBD1 for D (5 bases). CDR1 MNHNS and CDR2 SASEGT come from the germline V gene. The germline V and J ends were trimmed by 6 bases and 0 bases, with 8 bases remaining between them. The CDR3 extends over 13 amino acids. Written as DNA, the CDR3 is TGTGCCAGCAGGGGGACCGTGAACACTGAAGCTTTCTTT. It is translated as CASRGTVNTEAFF.

The rearrangement uses TRBV7-9 and TRBJ2-1; no clear D. V was trimmed by 8 bases and J by 4 bases, leaving 6 bases between them. CDR1 is SEHNR and CDR2 is FQNEAQ in the germline V gene (reference sequence). The CDR3 totals 11 residues. The CDR3 reads CASSEYNEQFF. CDR3 in DNA: TGTGCCAGCTCCGAGTACAATGAGCAGTTCTTC.